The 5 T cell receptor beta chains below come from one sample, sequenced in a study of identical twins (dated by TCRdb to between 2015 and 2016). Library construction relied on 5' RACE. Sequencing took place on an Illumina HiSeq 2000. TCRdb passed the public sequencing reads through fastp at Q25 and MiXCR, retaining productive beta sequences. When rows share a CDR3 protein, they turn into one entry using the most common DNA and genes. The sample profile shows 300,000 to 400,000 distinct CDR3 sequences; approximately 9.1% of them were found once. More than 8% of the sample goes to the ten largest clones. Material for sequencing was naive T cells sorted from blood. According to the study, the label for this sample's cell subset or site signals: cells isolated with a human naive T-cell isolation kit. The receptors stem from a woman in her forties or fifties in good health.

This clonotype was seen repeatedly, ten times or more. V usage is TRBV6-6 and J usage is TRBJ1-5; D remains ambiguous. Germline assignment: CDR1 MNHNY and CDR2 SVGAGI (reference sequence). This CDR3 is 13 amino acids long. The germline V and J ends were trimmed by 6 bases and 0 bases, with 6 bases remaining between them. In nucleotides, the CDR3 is TGTGCCAGCAGCCGAAATAGCAATCAGCCCCAGCATTTT. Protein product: CASSRNSNQPQHF.

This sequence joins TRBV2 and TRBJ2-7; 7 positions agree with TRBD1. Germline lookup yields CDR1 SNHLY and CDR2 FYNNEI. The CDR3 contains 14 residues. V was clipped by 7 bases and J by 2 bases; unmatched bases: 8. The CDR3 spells CASNGQVEAYEQYF. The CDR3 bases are TGTGCCAGCAATGGACAGGTCGAGGCCTACGAGCAGTACTTC.

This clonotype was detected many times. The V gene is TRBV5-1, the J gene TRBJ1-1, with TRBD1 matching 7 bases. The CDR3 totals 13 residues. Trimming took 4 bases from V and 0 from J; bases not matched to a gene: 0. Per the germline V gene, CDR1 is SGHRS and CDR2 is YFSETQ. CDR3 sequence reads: CASSGTVNTEAFF. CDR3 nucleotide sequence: TGCGCCAGCAGCGGGACAGTGAACACTGAAGCTTTCTTT.

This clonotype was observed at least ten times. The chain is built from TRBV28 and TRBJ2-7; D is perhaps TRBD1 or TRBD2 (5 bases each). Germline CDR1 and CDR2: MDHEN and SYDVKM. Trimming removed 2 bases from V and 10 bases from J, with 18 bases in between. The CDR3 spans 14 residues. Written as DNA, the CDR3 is TGTGCCAGCAGTTTACCGGGGACCCTTACGAATCAGTACTTC. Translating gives CASSLPGTLTNQYF.

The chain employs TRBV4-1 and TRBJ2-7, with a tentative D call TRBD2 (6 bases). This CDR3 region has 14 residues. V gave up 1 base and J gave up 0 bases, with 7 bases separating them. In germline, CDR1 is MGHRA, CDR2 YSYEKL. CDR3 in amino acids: CASSQVSGSYEQYF. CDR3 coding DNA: TGCGCCAGCAGCCAAGTTAGCGGCTCCTACGAGCAGTACTTC.